Here is one T cell receptor (beta chain) with its context. Its antigen is still unknown. Base qualities are not provided; no much larger clone lies one nucleotide away. This sample was taken from a study of blood T cell repertoires in COVID-19 (dated by TCRdb to 2018 to 2021). A note on the overall study: The collaborator samples originated in the United States, Italy and Spain and spanned the acute and convalescent phases of COVID-19. The material from the prospective study consisted of cDNA or gDNA derived from T cells, B-cell-depleted T cells, or PBMCs. Deeply sampled blood TCRbeta repertoires from subjects exposed to, actively infected with, or recovered from COVID-19 were included in the dataset. A freely available public database, intended as a resource for researchers studying the immune response to SARS-CoV-2, is where the repertoires were released. Samples were obtained from the ongoing ImmuneRACE study (first 160 participants) and from about 1,300 subjects provided by 6 global collaborators. Sample metadata almost always included a de-identified subject ID, COVID-19 status, age in years and sex. Where available, HLA class I and class II types were obtained from metadata supplied by the sample provider rather than from assay-based typing. Paper-wide results and their limitations: The amount of clinical and demographic metadata varied by source and participant and was provided uncurated.

The immunoSEQ Assay, a bias-controlled multiplex PCR, was used to amplify TCRbeta CDR3 regions from genomic DNA. In the source study's methods: The number of nucleated cells in each sample was estimated by amplification of reference gene primers within the assay. Sequence reads were collapsed and filtered to measure the absolute abundance of every unique TCRbeta CDR3 rearrangement. For each sample, productive Simpson clonality was calculated as the square root of Simpson's diversity index across productive rearrangements. Not all clones reach the TCRdb copy of this immuneACCESS table, which keeps in-frame sequences only. Checked studies attribute under half of the gap to unresolved V genes and leave the rest unexplained. That table furnishes V, J and clone size, whereas the DNA furnished D and trimming. In all, the sample holds 150,000 to 200,000 clones, and about nine tenths of those were seen once. The ten largest account for roughly 9% of the sample.

Participants in the prospective study were enrolled through a virtual design, were aged roughly 18 to 100 years, and lived in about 25 United States geographic areas. To assign participants to cohorts, the prospective study relied on clinical history that participants themselves reported in a screening survey and a study questionnaire. Recovered participants in ImmuneRACE Cohort 3 were defined by two consecutive negative NP/OP PCR tests, clearance by a healthcare professional, or resolution of symptoms. Mobile phlebotomists in the prospective study collected whole blood, serum and a nasopharyngeal or oropharyngeal swab from every participant. Additional blood draws and questionnaires over an approximately two-month period could optionally be provided by prospective study participants. Blood samples from the prospective study were shipped frozen or at room temperature prior to DNA extraction. The CDR3 holds 14 amino acids from the cysteine to the phenylalanine. Only the CDR3 region is kept as DNA, spanning 42 bases read in frame from base 1. Reading the germline V gene (reference sequence) gives CDR1 LNHDA and CDR2 SQIVND. From V the trimming removes 5 bases and from J it removes 2 bases, while the gene matches leave 2 bases of the junction unaccounted for.

The specimen was PBMCs or T cells enriched from blood (not recorded which). The sequence derives from a woman younger than 30 who had recovered from COVID-19. This sequence uses TRBV19 and TRBJ2-3, with 9 junctional bases fitting TRBD2. CDR3 reads: CASSERGATDTQYF. The nucleotides are TGTGCCAGTAGTGAGCGGGGGGCCACAGATACGCAGTATTTT.